The entry below describes one T cell receptor (beta chain). Antigen: not known. A junction boundary mismatches the germline segment, possibly from a read error. The data belong to a study of yellow fever vaccine responses in identical twins. Study findings and constraints: In identical twins, vaccine T cell responses appeared partly shared and partly individual.

TCRdb called the RT-PCR reads again in MiXCR, with one record for every CDR3 protein. The table includes some 11,000 distinct CDR3 sequences, around 77% detected once. Germline CDR1 reads SNHLY; CDR2 reads FYNNEI. This CDR3 is 10 amino acids long. This chain links TRBV2 with TRBJ2-1; D may correspond to TRBD1 or TRBD2 (5 bases each). This TCR derives from a woman between 18 and 30 years old who received the yellow fever vaccine. The sample in question was T cells from blood (PBMCs), unsorted or a sorted subset (not recorded which), obtained before or after yellow fever vaccination (not recorded which). This CDR3 is CASGAGTKSF. CDR3 nucleotide sequence: TGTGCCAGCGGGGCAGGGACCAAAAGCTTC.